The TCR beta chain described here comes from a study of blood T cell repertoires in COVID-19. Per germline, CDR1 SGHTA and CDR2 FQGNSA. The J segment lost 6 bases and the V segment lost 2 bases, leaving 4 bases of the junction unmatched. This CDR3 spans 14 amino acids. Data came from immunoSEQ multiplex PCR; TCRdb stores just in-frame clones and leaves some out. The top ten hold about 3.8% of the sample, which has 220,000 or so clones, approximately 86% seen once. The chain is built from TRBV7-2 and TRBJ1-1; TRBD1 aligns across 9 bases. Material: peripheral blood. This TCR was recovered from a woman older than 75 with acute or convalescent COVID-19. The CDR3 reads CASSLNRGLAEAFF. Here the CDR3 DNA reads TGTGCCAGCAGCTTAAACAGGGGGCTGGCTGAAGCTTTCTTT. The entire variable domain, with the rest obtained from reference TRBV7-2 and TRBJ1-1, is as follows: GAGVSQSPSNKVTEKGKDVELRCDPISGHTALYWYRQSLGQGLEFLIYFQGNSAPDKSGLPSDRFSAERTGGSVSTLTIQRTQQEDSAVYLCASSLNRGLAEAFFGQGTRLTVV.